This T cell receptor beta chain was obtained from a study of T-cell reconstitution after alpha-beta-depleted transplantation in children. The length of the CDR3 is 18 residues. After removal of 0 bases from V and 3 bases from J, the junction contained 7 bases not matched to a gene. CDR1 and CDR2 from the germline V gene are KGHSH and LQKENI. Unique molecular identifiers were incorporated when the TCRbeta library was constructed. TCRdb re-called the PCR reads with MiXCR, one entry per CDR3 protein. In the table there are 500,000 to 600,000 distinct CDR3 sequences, 27% of which are singletons. Study-wide findings and caveats: Newly produced T cells mostly accounted for T-cell counts and diversity one year post-transplant.

This clonotype showed up just a few times. The antigen is not known. The chain is built from TRBV18 and TRBJ2-3, with 12 nucleotides matching TRBD2. The receptor was derived from a boy in the first two years of life with Wiskott-Aldrich syndrome, due to receive a stem cell transplant. The sample here was PBMCs, taken before TCRalphabeta/CD19-depleted stem cell transplant. CDR3 amino acids: CASSPPLAGGWSTDTQYF. CDR3 DNA: TGTGCCAGCTCACCACCACTAGCGGGAGGTTGGTCTACAGATACGCAGTATTTT.